This TCR beta chain is from a study of resident and recirculating memory T cells in vitiligo. Measured with immunoSEQ multiplex PCR; TCRdb has only the in-frame clones, and not every one. In the table there are fewer than 85,000 clones, about 91% of which are singletons. The length of the CDR3 is 18 residues. This chain links TRBV21-1 with TRBJ1-5; TRBD1 is the table's D call, not checked against the DNA. TRBV21-1 is termed a pseudogene. The sequence was obtained from a male donor with vitiligo. Input material: blood. CDR3 in amino acids: CASSVAQDRANRNQPQHF. The CDR3 region has the DNA TGTGCCAGCAGCGTCGCTCAGGACAGGGCTAATCGCAATCAGCCCCAGCATTTT.